This T cell receptor beta chain was captured by sequencing in a study of PD-L1 blockade in urothelial cancer. About the research overall: Between 0 and 3 chemotherapy regimens preceded treatment for each patient.

Time point denoted: pretreatment peripheral blood. TCRdb's copy holds only in-frame clones and misses some; the assay was immunoSEQ multiplex PCR. Of tens of thousands of clones detected, more than 75% appear once; the ten largest clones hold under 15%. Broader study findings: The study found that durable-benefit patients expanded tumor-associated blood clones more at 3 weeks. When pretreatment blood TCR clonality was below the median, it predicted better survival.

J gave up 4 bases and V 9 bases, and 8 bases lay outside the gene matches. CDR3 length: 13 residues. Per the germline V gene, CDR1 is MDHEN and CDR2 is SYDVKM. This clone was detected only a few times. What it binds is unknown. The material sequenced was PBMCs, taken around atezolizumab (anti-PD-L1) treatment. The chain uses TRBV28 and TRBJ1-1, with 7 bases that match TRBD1. The receptor comes from a man between 60 and 70 years old with urothelial cancer. Written as DNA, the CDR3 is TGTGCCAGTAAACAGGGGTTGGGCACTGAAGCTTTCTTT. Translated: CASKQGLGTEAFF. Drawing the rest from reference TRBV28 and TRBJ1-1, the complete variable domain is DVKVTQSSRYLVKRTGEKVFLECVQDMDHENMFWYRQDPGLGLRLIYFSYDVKMKEKGDIPEGYSVSREKKERFSLILESASTNQTSMYLCASKQGLGTEAFFGQGTRLTVV.